The entry that follows covers one T cell receptor beta chain sequence. Its antigen remains undetermined. Base qualities were left out, and no much larger clone turns up one base away. The data belong to a study of cytomegalovirus exposure and HLA in healthy donors listed by TCRdb under 2017. As for the study more broadly: According to an earlier analysis of several hundred of the donors, 150 million to 200 million T cells yielded some 110 million unique TCR beta sequences and approximately 300 Gb of sequence data. An early release that covered roughly 600 HLA-typed donors contained about 290 gigabases of sequencing data and roughly 84 million unique TCR sequences. Of the roughly 430 genotyped donors, 81% fell in the genetic ancestry cluster associated with self-reported Caucasian donors. The aim of the study was to test whether cataloging public T cell receptors could identify signatures of past pathogen exposure. The study used immunosequencing to profile the T cell repertoires of about 670 subjects and linked those repertoires to cytomegalovirus serostatus. Along with the roughly 670-subject first cohort, a separate validation cohort of roughly 110 different subjects was used. To predict cytomegalovirus infection status, the study combined high-throughput TCR immunosequencing, statistical association of individual TCRs with disease status, and machine learning. In a later analysis, previously published TCR beta repertoires from hundreds of donors were re-analyzed and high-resolution HLA genotyping was added so that TCR occurrence patterns could be studied. Rather than drawing on any new phenotypic data, the later analysis identified candidate immune exposures from TCR beta sequences and the way those sequences occurred across donors. An earlier analysis of 500 to 650 of the donors applied high-throughput TCR beta sequencing to assess whether each TCR beta V gene segment acted as functional or pseudogenic. Donor age, sex, ethnicity and CMV serostatus were compiled together with the repertoire data. A later genetic analysis took genome-wide SNP genotypes for about 65% of the roughly 670 donors and used that subset as a discovery cohort. Every discovery cohort repertoire had been produced on one sequencing platform. Class I and class II HLA loci were covered by the typing at four-digit resolution. The number of typed donors differed by locus: roughly 620-630 for A, B, C, DRB1 and DQB1; some 540 for DQA1; approximately 600 for DPA1; and roughly 450 for DPB1. A handful of DR-DQ haplotypes were handled as single units for association and clustering because linkage in the cohort was strong. Across around 400 genotyped donors of the cohort, an average of about 240,000 unique TCR beta nucleotide sequences per donor were sequenced, and 15% to 20% of those sequences were non-productive. Summary of the overall study and its limitations: Immune exposure information for the cohort was limited to CMV serostatus. Roughly 17 rarely observed V segments, including chromosome 9 orphons, were excluded from the earlier analysis of several hundred of the donors because counts were too low. A later genetic analysis reported fewer N-insertions in productive TCRs among donors in an Asian-associated ancestry cluster than the roughly 700-donor mean. In this cohort, only TCR beta chains were sequenced, and detectable features were limited by the absence of alpha or paired-chain data. According to a later analysis, parvovirus B19, influenza, CMV and Epstein-Barr virus appeared linked to several top co-occurrence clusters. In both the original and validation cohorts, the classifier was reported to diagnose cytomegalovirus status with high specificity and sensitivity. The study listed 164 TCR beta chains as associated with cytomegalovirus. The authors suggested that the approach could potentially be extended to other disease states and immunological phenotypes. An association between a missense DCLRE1C variant and V-gene and J-gene trimming of TCR beta chains was found in a later genetic analysis and replicated in an independent cohort. In a later analysis, TCR association rates were found to vary across HLA loci, with the most associated TCRs seen for DRB1 alleles and the fewest for HLA-C alleles. Specific HLA alleles were associated with 15,000 to 20,000 TCR beta sequences at a false discovery rate of 0.05 in a later analysis. A few of the identified cytomegalovirus-associated TCR beta chains were confirmed in vitro to be specific for cytomegalovirus antigens. The presence/absence analyses assumed that sequencing depth was roughly uniform across donors, and that assumption may not be true. According to a later analysis, most CMV-associated TCR beta chains appeared to be HLA-restricted, and the HLA associations seemed to be driven largely by CMV exposure. Strong co-occurrence of HLA alleles, especially DR and DQ, made assigning TCR associations to individual alleles difficult. A cluster of highly shared sequence variants was judged likely to be a technical artifact of the sequencing pipeline. Broadly in line with IMGT annotations, most TCR beta V segments showed up in productive rearrangements about 87% or about 30% of the time in an earlier analysis of approximately 640 of the donors. HLA typing was unavailable for some donors at each locus, so association tests used only the typed subset. In a later analysis, HLA-associated TCR beta chains showed more clonal expansion and lower generation probabilities than non-associated chains that were equally common. A further reported finding was that TCR beta sequences accurately predicted the HLA-A and HLA-B alleles for most subjects in the first cohort. Some IMGT-functional V segments, including TRBV6-2 and TRBV6-3, could not be distinguished by the 87-base-pair reads and were therefore excluded. Linkage disequilibrium might explain the correlated functional status among segregating V segments, but an unknown experimental factor could not be ruled out. While some public TCRs were present in many individuals, most TCR sequences turned up only very rarely across donors.

In total, about 650 healthy bone marrow donors made up the cohort. All cohort members were sampled while nominally healthy, although unrecorded immune exposures were likely present. The donor was CMV seropositive and belonged to the group of 250 to 300 seropositive cohort members. Each donor provided a peripheral blood sample, and peripheral blood mononuclear cells were used for TCR beta sequencing. The Qiagen DNeasy Blood Extraction Kit was used to extract genomic DNA from the blood cell samples. The CDR3 covers 14 residues, taking in both the cysteine and the phenylalanine. The kept DNA is CDR3 alone, 42 bases in frame from the first base. In the germline V gene, CDR1 corresponds to MNHEY and CDR2 to SVGAGI. Relative to germline, V is missing 6 bases and J is missing 4 bases, with 6 bases of the junction outside any gene match. Preparation of the library involved the immunoSEQ multiplex PCR assay. A mixture of 60 forward primers for TCR Vbeta segments and 13 reverse primers for TCR Jbeta segments was used in the multiplex PCR. A multiplex PCR assay on genomic DNA amplified the CDR3 region of rearranged TCR beta genes. The amplified TCR beta libraries were sequenced on the Illumina HiSeq System as 87-base-pair reads. From the authors' description of their analysis: A later analysis counted about 80 million unique TCR beta chains across the 670 or so repertoires, and 9.5 million to 11 million of these chains were shared by at least two donors. Raw reads were error-corrected and collapsed into unique sequences with a nearest-neighbor algorithm that merged closely related sequences to remove PCR and sequencing errors. CDR3 sequences were aligned to IMGT reference sequences to assign V, D and J gene segments. For a sequence to be retained, a match of at least six nucleotides to both a V gene segment and a J gene segment was required. Rearrangements were called productive when the CDR3 lacked stop codons and stayed in frame with V and J; all others were non-productive. Following IMGT convention, CDR3 was defined as the stretch from the second conserved V-encoded cysteine to the conserved J-encoded phenylalanine. The earlier analysis of more than 450 of the donors excluded sequences that lacked an unambiguous match to a single V gene segment. In an earlier analysis of some 590 of the donors, a V segment was called functional when productive rearrangements were above 56.7%, and segregating when the standard deviation between donors exceeded 5%. A statistical classification framework was developed to diagnose cytomegalovirus status using the catalog of TCR beta chain sequences. In a later analysis, TCR nucleotide sequences were compared against IMGT/GENE-DB human TR gene sequences so that V and J genes could be assigned. In a later analysis, CDR3 sequences and most-parsimonious VDJ recombination scenarios were assigned using the TCRdist pipeline. In a later analysis, each TCR beta chain was defined by its CDR3 amino acid sequence together with its V-gene family, and reads without a unique V-gene family were excluded. To address suspected cross-contamination and a sequencing artifact, a later analysis removed approximately 600 highly shared, low-generation-probability nucleotide sequences. A later analysis calculated a clonal expansion index for each public chain from normalized within-repertoire ranks of inferred template counts. Generation probabilities in a later analysis came from a VDJ recombination model fitted to out-of-frame rearrangements, and those results were checked against IGoR. In a later analysis, TCR-TCR, TCR-HLA and TCR-CMV co-occurrence was scored with hypergeometric tests, and a repertoire-size bias correction was applied to TCR pairs. To estimate false discovery rates, a later analysis permuted the HLA or CMV assignments 20 times. In a later analysis, co-occurring TCRs were grouped using DBSCAN, with TCRdist sequence similarity added in when clustering inside HLA-allele-positive subsets. For co-occurrence clustering, repertoires with fewer than 30,000 or more than 120,000 public chains were excluded, along with several repertoires with anomalous nucleotide sharing. What TCRdb holds here is the immuneACCESS table cut down to in-frame rearrangements. Part of the clones is not present; checked against another copy, under half of the missing clones reflect an unresolved V gene, and the others are unexplained. D and trimming come from the DNA, and the V and J calls and clone size come from that table. This sample has more than 75,000 clones in its table, and approximately 74% of those were observed once. More than 8% of the sample goes to the ten largest clones.

The sequencing sample was made of PBMCs. The rearrangement combines TRBV6-5 with TRBJ2-7; the central 10 bases match TRBD2. The source of this sequence is a man in his forties in good health and CMV-seropositive. The DNA sequence is TGTGCCAGCAGCCAGCGGGAGGGCAAATACGAGCAGTACTTC. The resulting protein is CASSQREGKYEQYF.